The 23 T cell receptor beta chains reported below all come from one sample, sequenced in a study of T cells in Graves' hyperthyroidism and ophthalmopathy. RNA transcripts provided the source from which TCR beta CDR3 regions were amplified. The study used the HTBI primer set for a first-round RT-PCR of the TCR CDR3. MiXCR, run by TCRdb on the multiplex PCR reads, gives a single entry per CDR3 protein. The table lists fewer than 500,000 distinct CDR3 sequences, roughly 12% of them singletons. The source material was blood. The receptors originated from a man aged 30 to 45 with Graves' hyperthyroidism that later progressed to Graves' ophthalmopathy.

The V call is TRBV5-1, the J call TRBJ2-3; D unclear. Germline CDR1 is SGHRS and CDR2 is YFSETQ. CDR3 length: 15 residues. V dropped 1 base and J dropped 2 bases, with 11 bases sitting between them. DNA of the CDR3: TGCGCCAGCAGCTTGAACTTCCCCCTCACAGATACGCAGTATTTT. It codes for CASSLNFPLTDTQYF.

The table lists this clonotype with a few counts. This chain connects TRBV29-1 to TRBJ1-1; D unresolved. The CDR3 extends over 13 amino acids. Germline V lookup: CDR1 SQVTM, CDR2 ANQGSEA. V was trimmed by 6 bases and J by 0 bases, leaving 11 bases between them. The CDR3 coding sequence is TGCAGCGTCTACAGAGGCATGAACACTGAAGCTTTCTTT. Translated, it gives CSVYRGMNTEAFF.

Only a few counts were recorded for this clonotype. The chain links TRBV12-3 or TRBV12-4 to TRBJ1-2, with D perhaps matching TRBD1 (6 bases). The V and J ends lost 11 bases and 2 bases respectively, with 12 bases between them. CDR3 length: 12 amino acids. The DNA of the CDR3 is TGTGCCGGCCTAGGACAGAACTATGGCTACACCTTC. It translates to CAGLGQNYGYTF.

This clonotype appeared many times. The rearrangement links TRBV3-1 to TRBJ2-1; possibly TRBD2 for D (6 bases). Trimming took off 4 bases at V and 7 bases at J, with 8 bases between the two ends. Per germline, CDR1 LGHDT and CDR2 YNNKEL (reference sequence). The CDR3 extends over 12 amino acids. The CDR3 bases are TGTGCCAGCAGCCGGCGGGGAAATGAGCAGTTCTTC. Protein sequence: CASSRRGNEQFF.

Many counts were recorded for this clonotype. This chain joins TRBV30 and TRBJ1-5, with 10 positions matching TRBD1. The CDR3 spans 14 residues. With V trimmed by 0 bases and J by 7 bases, 3 bases remained unmatched. Germline V lookup: CDR1 GTSNPN, CDR2 SVGIG (reference sequence). The CDR3 region is CAWSVGTGEQPQHF. CDR3 bases: TGTGCCTGGAGTGTAGGGACAGGGGAACAGCCCCAGCATTTT.

This clonotype came up many times. The chain couples TRBV11-3 to TRBJ1-2; TRBD1 might be the D (5 bases). The CDR3 runs 13 residues. V dropped 2 bases and J dropped 8 bases, with 12 bases sitting between them. The germline CDR1 and CDR2 sequences are SGHNT and YENEEA. The CDR3 here is CASSLWSGEGYTF. DNA of the CDR3: TGTGCCAGCAGCTTATGGTCGGGGGAAGGCTACACCTTC.

This clonotype was found many times. The chain uses TRBV7-9 and TRBJ2-7; no reliable D call. Germline V gives CDR1 SEHNR, CDR2 FQNEAQ (reference sequence). The CDR3 sequence is 14 residues long. The V gene lost 2 bases and the J gene lost 4 bases, with 12 bases spanning the gap. In DNA form, the CDR3 reads TGTGCCAGCAGCTTATTAGGTGGAAGGTACGAGCAGTACTTC. Its translation: CASSLLGGRYEQYF.

In this sample, this clonotype turned up many times. The chain is built from TRBV5-1 and TRBJ1-2; a possible D gene is TRBD1 (6 bases). CDR1 is SGHRS and CDR2 is YFSETQ in the germline V gene. V was trimmed by 4 bases and J by 2 bases, leaving 18 bases between them. This CDR3 is built from 16 residues. The CDR3 coding sequence is TGCGCCAGCAGCCTGAGACAGGTCCGAGGAAACTATGGCTACACCTTC. This encodes CASSLRQVRGNYGYTF.

This clonotype was detected ten times or more. The chain combines TRBV28 with TRBJ1-3; tentative D call: TRBD1 (6 bases). V was trimmed by 3 bases and J by 3 bases, leaving 12 bases between them. The germline V gene has CDR1 MDHEN and CDR2 SYDVKM. The CDR3 is 15 amino acids. CDR3 DNA sequence: TGTGCCAGCAGTTTGACCCAGGGGTATGGAAACACCATATATTTT. It specifies CASSLTQGYGNTIYF.

This clonotype was observed many times. The CDR3, as DNA: TGCAGTGCTAGTCGGGCCAGGGTCGGCTATGGCTACACCTTC. Residues: CSASRARVGYGYTF. The chain uses TRBV20-1 and TRBJ1-2, with D possibly matching TRBD1 (5 bases). The V and J ends lost 3 bases and 4 bases respectively, with 15 bases between them. Germline V gene lookup returns CDR1 DFQATT and CDR2 SNEGSKA (reference sequence). This CDR3 contains 14 residues.

The rearrangement links TRBV15 to TRBJ2-5, with D uncertain. V was shortened by 4 bases and J by 1 base, with 16 bases between the two germline ends. The CDR3 spans 16 residues. CDR1 and CDR2 (germline): LNHNV, YYDKDF (reference sequence). Here the CDR3 reads CATSNVGGFAQETQYF. In nucleotides, the CDR3 is TGTGCCACCAGCAACGTGGGTGGTTTCGCCCAAGAGACCCAGTACTTC.

The V gene is TRBV7-2, the J gene TRBJ2-1, with 7 nucleotides matching TRBD2. Germline CDR1 SGHTA, CDR2 FQGNSA. V trimming: 1 base; J trimming: 8 bases; junction bases outside the gene matches: 2. The CDR3 is 13 residues long. CDR3 DNA sequence: TGTGCCAGCAGCTTAGTTCGGGGGGATGAGCAGTTCTTC. Protein product: CASSLVRGDEQFF. The variable domain in full, completed from reference TRBV7-2 and TRBJ2-1, reads GAGVSQSPSNKVTEKGKDVELRCDPISGHTALYWYRQSLGQGLEFLIYFQGNSAPDKSGLPSDRFSAERTGGSVSTLTIQRTQQEDSAVYLCASSLVRGDEQFFGPGTRLTVL.

This clonotype occurred many times. This chain joins TRBV20-1 and TRBJ2-7, with D possibly being TRBD2 (5 bases). With 6 bases removed from V and 7 bases from J, the gap between germline ends came to 16 bases. The germline V gene has CDR1 DFQATT and CDR2 SNEGSKA (reference sequence). The CDR3 covers 12 residues. CDR3 sequence (DNA): TGCAGTGCGAGGCGGAGGCTCGGTGAGCAGTACTTC. It translates to CSARRRLGEQYF.

This clonotype was seen many times. The V gene is TRBV20-1, the J gene TRBJ1-2; D possibly corresponds to TRBD1 (5 bases). The CDR3 is 13 amino acids. Trimming removed 1 base from V and 7 bases from J, with 13 bases in between. The V gene's germline CDR1 is DFQATT and CDR2 SNEGSKA (reference sequence). This CDR3 is CSARVGGGFGYTF. The DNA of the CDR3 is TGCAGTGCTAGAGTCGGGGGTGGATTTGGCTACACCTTC.

This clonotype has ten or more counts. The rearrangement links TRBV6-5 to TRBJ2-3, with TRBD2 as a possible D gene (6 bases). V lost 0 bases, J lost 2 bases, and 12 bases lay in between. Germline V CDR1 and CDR2: MNHEY, SVGAGI. The CDR3 sequence is 16 residues long. CDR3 sequence: CASSYSTSPTTDTQYF. DNA of the CDR3: TGTGCCAGCAGTTACTCTACTAGCCCAACCACAGATACGCAGTATTTT.

The chain couples TRBV5-5 to TRBJ1-1, with D possibly matching TRBD1 (6 bases). V was pared by 4 bases and J by 0 bases, with 16 bases between. CDR1 and CDR2 from the germline V gene are SGHKS and YYEKEE (reference sequence). The CDR3 spans 16 residues. The CDR3 region is CASSPLGGQLNTEAFF. CDR3 DNA: TGTGCCAGCAGCCCCCTCGGGGGCCAATTGAACACTGAAGCTTTCTTT.

This clonotype was counted a few times. The CDR3 bases are TGCAGTGCCCGAGGGCTAGCGGAAGAGACCCAGTACTTC. It is translated as CSARGLAEETQYF. The genes are TRBV20-1 and TRBJ2-5; 7 bases line up with TRBD2. The CDR3 loop spans 13 amino acids. Germline CDR1 is DFQATT and CDR2 is SNEGSKA (reference sequence). With V trimmed by 6 bases and J by 3 bases, 7 bases remained unmatched.

This rearrangement joins TRBV4-1 to TRBJ2-2, with TRBD2 as a possible D gene (5 bases). The CDR3 loop spans 13 amino acids. CDR1 MGHRA and CDR2 YSYEKL come from the germline V gene. V lost 6 bases and J 7 bases, leaving 12 bases between the germline ends. The CDR3 DNA reads TGCGCCAGCAGTCCCGCCGGGGTCGGGGAGCTGTTTTTT. Its translation is CASSPAGVGELFF.

The chain links TRBV29-1 to TRBJ2-1; D gene uncertain. CDR3 size: 10 residues. V shed 7 bases and J shed 10 bases, with 11 bases lying between them. Germline V gene data show CDR1 as SQVTM and CDR2 as ANQGSEA. The CDR3 nucleotides are TGCAGCGCCCGTTTTGGGGAGCAGTTCTTC. The encoded protein is CSARFGEQFF.

This clonotype was detected ten times or more. V usage is TRBV28 and J usage is TRBJ2-7; D may be TRBD1 (6 bases). V was clipped by 0 bases and J by 6 bases, with 12 bases between them. Germline CDR1 and CDR2: MDHEN and SYDVKM. The CDR3 loop spans 14 amino acids. CDR3 coding DNA: TGTGCCAGCAGTTTATGGCAGGGGAAGGGCGAGCAGTACTTC. Translating gives CASSLWQGKGEQYF.

This clonotype has only a few counts. This rearrangement joins TRBV6-2 or TRBV6-3 to TRBJ1-6; perhaps TRBD1 as D (5 bases). Germline V CDR1 and CDR2: MNHEY, SVGEGT. CDR3 length: 16 amino acids. V shed 2 bases and J shed 1 base, with 9 bases lying between them. CDR3: CASSYLGGSYNSPLHF. The DNA of the CDR3 is TGTGCCAGCAGTTACCTCGGGGGATCCTATAATTCACCCCTCCACTTT.

The V and J genes are TRBV7-2 and TRBJ2-4; 7 bases agree with TRBD2. The CDR3 sequence is 16 residues long. V lost 5 bases to trimming and J lost 7 bases; unmatched junction nucleotides: 14. Germline CDR1 reads SGHTA; CDR2 reads FQGNSA. CDR3 DNA: TGTGCCAGCAGCCATCTTTCGGGCGGGGGTGGGAACATTCAGTACTTC. This sequence encodes CASSHLSGGGGNIQYF.

The sample holds many counts of this clonotype. The CDR3 loop reads CASSLVGAVTGGCQPQHF. The CDR3, as DNA: TGTGCCAGCAGCTTAGTCGGTGCGGTGACAGGGGGCTGTCAGCCCCAGCATTTT. The chain has TRBV11-1 and TRBJ1-5; TRBD1 agrees at 10 bases. The CDR3 spans 18 residues. The J segment lost 6 bases and the V segment lost 1 base, leaving 12 bases of the junction unmatched. In germline, CDR1 is SGHAT, CDR2 FQDESV (reference sequence).